Following are 21 T cell receptor beta chains from one sample sequenced in a study of graft-versus-host responses after intestinal transplantation. The table came from immunoSEQ multiplex PCR; TCRdb's copy has only in-frame clones and leaves some out. The data show 90,000 to 150,000 clones, 85% to 95% seen once. Their antigens remain unidentified. The sequencing here drew on unstimulated CD8+ T cells sorted from spleen or lymph node cells, taken before intestinal transplant. Receptors were obtained from a human donor who received an intestinal transplant.

This clone is a singleton in its sample. The V and J genes are TRBV4-1 and TRBJ1-6; D gene unclear. Per germline, CDR1 MGHRA and CDR2 YSYEKL. CDR3 size: 13 residues. V gave up 0 bases and J gave up 8 bases, with 5 bases separating them. The CDR3 DNA follows: TGCGCCAGCAGCCAAGATCACCATTCACCCCTCCACTTT. This sequence encodes CASSQDHHSPLHF.

This chain joins TRBV7-7 and TRBJ2-5; 10 bases map to TRBD1. Germline CDR1 SSHAT, CDR2 FNYEAQ (reference sequence). The CDR3 has 15 amino acids. J was trimmed by 4 bases and V by 3 bases; bases with no gene match: 5. The CDR3 is CASSLGWTGGETQYF. CDR3 sequence (DNA): TGTGCCAGCAGCTTGGGTTGGACAGGGGGAGAGACCCAGTACTTC.

The genes are TRBV10-3 and TRBJ2-7; D ambiguous. Germline-derived CDR1 and CDR2 are ENHRY and SYGVKD. The length of the CDR3 is 9 residues. Trimming stripped 11 bases from V and 2 bases from J, with 4 bases between. CDR3 coding DNA: TGTGCCGGACCCTACGAGCAGTACTTC. Residues: CAGPYEQYF.

The genes are TRBV5-6 and TRBJ2-7; TRBD1 matches 7 bases. The germline V gene has CDR1 SGHDT and CDR2 YYEEEE. This CDR3 spans 15 amino acids. J was trimmed by 4 bases and V by 5 bases; bases with no gene match: 12. The CDR3 DNA is TGTGCCAGCAGTAGTTTGGCAGGGGGAGTTTACGAGCAGTACTTC. Its protein is CASSSLAGGVYEQYF.

The chain couples TRBV7-3 to TRBJ2-7, with 10 bases lining up with TRBD1. CDR1 and CDR2 (germline): SGHTA, FQGTGA. CDR3 length equals 15 residues. V shed 5 bases and J 4 bases; nucleotides not matched to a gene: 8. CDR3 sequence reads: CASSARDRGLYEQYF. The CDR3 nucleotides are TGTGCCAGCAGCGCCCGGGACAGGGGTTTGTACGAGCAGTACTTC.

CDR3 bases: TGTGCCAGCAGCCCCTACCCTTCGACTAGCGGGAGAGTATGGAATGAGCAGTTCTTC. It specifies CASSPYPSTSGRVWNEQFF. This chain connects TRBV11-1 to TRBJ2-1; 12 bases map to TRBD2. Germline V gene sequence: CDR1 SGHAT, CDR2 FQDESV (reference sequence). The V and J ends lost 5 bases and 7 bases, in that order; junction bases with no gene match: 18. CDR3 length equals 19 residues.

This chain joins TRBV13 and TRBJ2-2, with TRBD2 matching 7 bases. This CDR3 spans 15 amino acids. Germline lookup yields CDR1 PRHDT and CDR2 FYEKMQ (reference sequence). After removal of 5 bases from V and 0 bases from J, the junction contained 3 bases not matched to a gene. CDR3 bases: TGTGCCAGCAGCAGAGGACTAGCGAACACCGGGGAGCTGTTTTTT. Amino acid sequence: CASSRGLANTGELFF. The whole variable domain, remainder taken from reference TRBV13 and TRBJ2-2, is AAGVIQSPRHLIKEKRETATLKCYPIPRHDTVYWYQQGPGQDPQFLISFYEKMQSDKGSIPDRFSAQQFSDYHSELNMSSLELGDSALYFCASSRGLANTGELFFGEGSRLTVL.

CDR3 sequence (DNA): TGTGCCAGCAGGAGAACAGGGGGAAGTACTGATGAGCAGTTCTTC. It is translated as CASRRTGGSTDEQFF. The rearrangement links TRBV28 to TRBJ2-1; 8 nucleotides align to TRBD1. The CDR3 runs 15 residues. In germline, CDR1 is MDHEN, CDR2 SYDVKM. Unmatched junction bases numbered 12, after V lost 6 bases and J lost 8 bases.

The V and J genes are TRBV7-4 and TRBJ1-2, with D perhaps TRBD1 (6 bases). Trimming stripped 1 base from V and 6 bases from J, with 15 bases between. This CDR3 has 15 residues. Germline lookup yields CDR1 SGHVT and CDR2 SQSDAQ. Written as DNA, the CDR3 is TGTGCCAGCAGCTTAGGTCAGGGGCGTCTAAATGGCTACACCTTC. Translating it yields CASSLGQGRLNGYTF.

The sample holds one count of this clone. The chain couples TRBV6-5 to TRBJ1-4; 7 bases align to TRBD1. The V segment lost 1 base and the J segment 5 bases; nucleotides outside the gene matches: 1. The CDR3 spans 14 residues. Germline lookup yields CDR1 MNHEY and CDR2 SVGAGI. The CDR3 DNA follows: TGTGCCAGCAGTTACTGGGGACAGAATGAAAAACTGTTTTTT. It encodes CASSYWGQNEKLFF.

J is TRBJ1-5 and V is TRBV9, with 7 bases that match TRBD1. J lost 4 bases, V lost 7 bases, and 2 bases had no gene match. The length of the CDR3 is 12 residues. Germline V CDR1 and CDR2: SGDLS, YYNGEE. In DNA form, the CDR3 reads TGTGCCAGCTCAGGGGGAAATCAGCCCCAGCATTTT. This codes for CASSGGNQPQHF.

The chain employs TRBV5-1 and TRBJ1-2; tentative D call: TRBD1 (5 bases). This CDR3 contains 14 residues. Germline CDR1 SGHRS, CDR2 YFSETQ. The V gene lost 1 base and the J gene lost 3 bases, with 10 bases spanning the gap. CDR3 in amino acids: CASSLIQGYYGYTF. The CDR3 DNA sequence: TGCGCCAGCAGCTTGATTCAGGGCTACTATGGCTACACCTTC.

The chain recombines TRBV7-2 with TRBJ1-4; D call uncertain. The germline V gene encodes CDR1 SGHTA and CDR2 FQGNSA. Trimming removed 0 bases from V and 5 bases from J, with 13 bases in between. This CDR3 has 16 amino acids. The CDR3 sequence is CASSLAVAGLNEKLFF. As DNA, the CDR3 is TGTGCCAGCAGCTTAGCTGTAGCAGGACTAAATGAAAAACTGTTTTTT. Variable domain in full (rest from reference TRBV7-2 and TRBJ1-4): GAGVSQSPSNKVTEKGKDVELRCDPISGHTALYWYRQSLGQGLEFLIYFQGNSAPDKSGLPSDRFSAERTGGSVSTLTIQRTQQEDSAVYLCASSLAVAGLNEKLFFGSGTQLSVL.

The chain uses TRBV28 and TRBJ1-5, with D uncertain. Germline-derived CDR1 and CDR2 are MDHEN and SYDVKM. V was cut by 6 bases and J by 5 bases, with 2 bases left in between. CDR3 length: 10 amino acids. The CDR3 loop reads CASSDQPQHF. CDR3 coding DNA: TGTGCCAGCAGCGATCAGCCCCAGCATTTT.

The chain carries TRBV4-1 and TRBJ2-5, with D possibly matching TRBD2 (6 bases). The J call may be in error: the DNA end matches TRBJ2-7 better. Germline V CDR1 and CDR2: MGHRA, YSYEKL. This CDR3 region has 17 residues. Here the CDR3 DNA reads TGCGCCAGCAGCCAAGCGGCCAGCGGGTTTAACTCCTACGAGCAGTACTTC. The encoded protein is CASSQAASGFNSYEQYF.

This chain links TRBV10-1 with TRBJ1-4; the D gene is possibly TRBD1 (6 bases). V lost 6 bases and J 7 bases, leaving 15 bases between the germline ends. Germline CDR1 WNHNN, CDR2 SYGVQD (reference sequence). This CDR3 is built from 14 residues. The CDR3 sequence: CASSATGNGEKLFF. In DNA form, the CDR3 reads TGCGCCAGCAGCGCTACAGGGAACGGTGAAAAACTGTTTTTT.

This sequence joins TRBV2 and TRBJ1-5; the match to TRBD1 covers 7 bases. CDR3 length equals 16 residues. Germline trimming cut 5 bases from V and 4 bases from J; bases unmatched to any gene: 11. Germline-derived CDR1 and CDR2 are SNHLY and FYNNEI. This CDR3 reads CASSPYFDRANQPQHF. The CDR3, as DNA: TGTGCCAGCAGTCCCTATTTCGACAGGGCGAATCAGCCCCAGCATTTT.

The chain recombines TRBV6-5 with TRBJ2-7, with 10 nucleotides matching TRBD1. V shed 0 bases and J 4 bases; nucleotides not matched to a gene: 3. The CDR3 length is 15 residues. From germline, CDR1 is MNHEY and CDR2 SVGAGI. CDR3 protein: CASSYSGQGGYEQYF. The DNA of the CDR3 is TGTGCCAGCAGTTACTCAGGACAGGGGGGGTACGAGCAGTACTTC.

Points on this clone: The same CDR3 also results from other DNA sequences found in this sample. The V gene is TRBV9, the J gene TRBJ2-1, with D unresolved. This CDR3 has 13 amino acids. Trimming stripped 0 bases from V and 3 bases from J, with 4 bases between. Germline V gene sequence: CDR1 SGDLS, CDR2 YYNGEE. In DNA, the CDR3 is TGTGCCAGCAGCGTAGAAAGCTACAATGAGCAGTTCTTC. As protein: CASSVESYNEQFF.

CDR3 region: CASSIVSGMVNEQFF. The CDR3 DNA sequence: TGTGCCAGTAGTATAGTGAGCGGGATGGTCAATGAGCAGTTCTTC. J is TRBJ2-1 and V is TRBV19, with 7 positions matching TRBD2. Trimming cost V 1 base and J 6 bases; bases outside gene matches: 6. The CDR3 covers 15 residues. Per germline, CDR1 LNHDA and CDR2 SQIVND (reference sequence).

The V and J genes are TRBV7-9 and TRBJ2-1; 7 bases map to TRBD2. The CDR3 has 13 amino acids. The V gene end was trimmed by 0 bases and the J gene end by 8 bases; junction bases not matched to a gene: 1. Germline CDR1 reads SEHNR; CDR2 reads FQNEAQ (reference sequence). CDR3 in DNA: TGTGCCAGCAGCTTAGCGGGACTACATGAGCAGTTCTTC. This gives the protein CASSLAGLHEQFF.